This TCR beta chain was profiled in a study of Graves' ophthalmopathy and Graves' hyperthyroidism (dated 2018 in TCRdb). About the full investigation: Hyperthyroidism was defined as stable when no progression to ophthalmopathy occurred within 18 months of follow-up. An independent validation cohort was composed of fewer than 20 hyperthyroidism patients and about 17 patients who later progressed from hyperthyroidism to ophthalmopathy. TCR beta repertoire signatures were used to distinguish Graves' ophthalmopathy from Graves' hyperthyroidism and to predict progression to ophthalmopathy. Following sample collection, hyperthyroidism patients were given methimazole at a starting dose of 30 mg daily, and ophthalmopathy patients were given high-dose intravenous methylprednisolone. In total, 135 blood samples were TCR-sequenced: under 45 ophthalmopathy, roughly 80 hyperthyroidism and some 17 hyperthyroidism-to-ophthalmopathy patients. To explore V-J signatures distinguishing ophthalmopathy from hyperthyroidism, a discovery set of some 100 patients (about 43 ophthalmopathy, 55 to 60 stable hyperthyroidism) was enrolled. In about 6 hyperthyroidism patients, the T-cell repertoire of thyroid tissue was compared with the T-cell repertoire of blood. General conclusions and limits of the study: In validation, the model predicted ophthalmopathy progression with 55% to 71% sensitivity and around 72% specificity; 12 predicted patients were CT-confirmed with GO in a median of about 6.2 months. In cross-validation, the 13-signature model distinguished ophthalmopathy from stable hyperthyroidism with 87.88% sensitivity and 81.08% specificity, while in the test set the corresponding values were roughly 80% and 75%. Most of the expanded thyroid clonotypes with a frequency above 0.001 were also detected in blood, and it was suggested that the thyroid immune response may be reflected by blood repertoires. No statistical method was used to predetermine the sample size, and group allocation was not hidden from the investigators.

Hyperthyroidism patients were newly diagnosed, were aged 18 to 65 years, and had a disease duration under 2 months. Anyone with other autoimmune diseases, uncontrolled infections, pregnancy or lactation was excluded from the study. Clinical symptoms, serum thyroxine, TRAb, thyroid ultrasound and orbital computed tomography were used for diagnosis. Total RNA was extracted using Trizol reagent, and RNA quality was checked on an Agilent 2100 Bioanalyzer. On this clonotype: No antigen is known for it. No quality values exist for individual bases; no much larger clone is one base distant.

Relative to germline, V is 2 bases shorter and J is 5 bases shorter, with 3 bases between their ends. From the cysteine through the phenylalanine, the CDR3 covers 11 amino acids. The retained sequence is limited to the CDR3, 33 bases, with the frame set at the first base. The germline V gene (reference sequence) specifies DFQATT as CDR1 and SNEGSKA as CDR2. For repertoire sequencing, TCR beta CDR3 regions were amplified from RNA transcripts. The first round of RT-PCR was done with HTBI primers and the Qiagen OneStep RT-PCR kit, and was followed by a second round of multiplex PCR, then size selection and purification. The libraries underwent paired-end sequencing with 100 bp reads on an Illumina HiSeq2000. Per the authors' processing: SOAPnuke was used for read processing, and reads with adapters, uncalled bases, a mean Phred below 15, or no exact constant-primer or identifier match were discarded. COPE v1.2.5 was used to merge the high-quality paired reads. Each unique nucleotide sequence was treated as a clonotype, and MiTCR v1.1 was used to align the clonotypes to the IMGT TRB V, D and J references. Only V-J combinations with frequency above 0.0001 were analysed, covering about 99% of repertoires. For each V-J combination, a TCR clonal expansion and chaos score was defined as F50 clonal expansion divided by the chaos observed in the TCRdist matrix. Welch's t-statistics and random forest were used to reduce features to 13 V-J combinations, which were fed into a naive Bayes classifier. The similarity between thyroid and blood repertoires was quantified using the Morisita-Horn index. TCRdb handled the public reads itself, with Q25 trimming in fastp and clone calling in MiXCR, and kept productive beta chains. Under each unique CDR3 protein, matching rows form one entry showing the most common genes and DNA. TCRdb, not the original authors, processed these V and J calls. A total of about 550,000 distinct CDR3 sequences appear in this sample, about 35% of them only once. Approximately 4.1% of the sample comes from the top ten.

The receptor was derived from an adult man with Graves' hyperthyroidism. The V and J genes are TRBV20-1 and TRBJ1-4, with no confident D gene call. The sequenced sample was peripheral blood or thyroid tissue (not recorded which). The CDR3 corresponds to CSARPNEKLFF. In nucleotide form, the sequence is TGCAGTGCTAGACCCAATGAAAAACTGTTTTTT.